Sequencing of this T cell receptor beta chain was carried out in a study of CD8 T cells in Susac syndrome. Random hexamers primed reverse transcription of about 0.5 to 1 ug RNA. One entry per CDR3 protein, called by TCRdb with MiXCR from the immunoSEQ multiplex PCR reads. Here the sample spans approximately 170,000 distinct CDR3 sequences, 92% being singletons. The CDR3 consists of 14 residues. CDR1 MNHEY and CDR2 SMNVEV come from the germline V gene (reference sequence). The germline V and J ends were trimmed by 5 bases and 4 bases, with 14 bases remaining between them. V gene TRBV27 combines with J gene TRBJ1-2; no definite D call. The clonotype was recovered from a human donor in good health. The sample was CD4+ T cells from PBMCs. CDR3 in DNA: TGTGCCAGCAGTACAGACTCCGGAGTCTATGGCTACACCTTC. Translation: CASSTDSGVYGYTF.